The 18 T cell receptor beta chains reported below all come from one sample, sequenced in a study of regulatory T cells in long-lasting Graves disease. Sample time point: newly diagnosed GD, antithyroid drugs for less than 3 months. Preparation of the TCR library used RNA extracted from PBMCs. For TCR beta, libraries came from iRepertoire HTBI primers and Arm-PCR of CDR3 regions. Each CDR3 protein is one row after TCRdb ran MiXCR on the multiplex PCR reads. In the table there are around 500,000 distinct CDR3 sequences, about 14% of which are singletons. Another study also made use of these data, one on T cells in Graves' hyperthyroidism and ophthalmopathy.

Sample: peripheral blood mononuclear cells (PBMCs), taken at new diagnosis, from a patient treated with antithyroid drugs. The receptors were sampled from a man aged 25 to 40 with Graves disease.

Regarding this clonotype: Since a much larger clone is just one base distant, this may be a read error. The chain employs TRBV3-1 and TRBJ2-3; TRBD2 matches 10 bases. The CDR3 sequence is 14 residues long. Germline-derived CDR1 and CDR2 are LGHDT and YNNKEL (reference sequence). The CDR3 reads CVSNLAGGTDTQYF. The CDR3 nucleotides read TGTGTCAGCAACCTAGCGGGAGGCACAGATACGCAGTATTTT.

This clonotype was seen repeatedly, ten times or more. The CDR3 loop reads CASSDRESAQPQHF. In DNA, the CDR3 is TGTGCCAGCAGTGACAGGGAGTCCGCTCAGCCCCAGCATTTT. The J gene is TRBJ1-5, the V gene TRBV2, with TRBD1 as a possible D gene (5 bases). Between the trimmed V and J ends, which lost 3 bases and 6 bases, there was a span of 12 bases. The CDR3 contains 14 residues. Germline CDR1 and CDR2: SNHLY and FYNNEI.

The sample holds many counts of this clonotype. V and J are TRBV3-1 and TRBJ2-7; D might be TRBD2 (5 bases). The CDR3 is 13 residues long. With 8 bases removed from V and 2 bases from J, the gap between germline ends came to 13 bases. The germline V gene has CDR1 LGHDT and CDR2 YNNKEL (reference sequence). CDR3 bases: TGTGCCAGCGGATTGAGGGCGGCCTACGAGCAGTACTTC. It specifies CASGLRAAYEQYF.

This clonotype was found many times. CDR3 sequence: CASSAGTEQYF. The CDR3 bases are TGTGCCAGCTCGGCAGGGACCGAGCAGTACTTC. V usage is TRBV2 and J usage is TRBJ2-7; D may correspond to TRBD1 or TRBD2 (5 bases each). This CDR3 has 11 amino acids. Germline values: CDR1 SNHLY, CDR2 FYNNEI. V was cut by 8 bases and J by 6 bases, with 11 bases left in between. Full variable domain (remainder filled in from reference TRBV2 and TRBJ2-7): EPEVTQTPSHQVTQMGQEVILRCVPISNHLYFYWYRQILGQKVEFLVSFYNNEISEKSEIFDDQFSVERPDGSNFTLKIRSTKLEDSAMYFCASSAGTEQYFGPGTRLTVT.

This clonotype was seen at least ten times. V usage is TRBV10-3 and J usage is TRBJ2-1; 9 bases line up with TRBD1. The junction had 6 bases not matched to a gene; V was cut back by 0 bases and J by 6 bases. The CDR3 extends over 16 amino acids. Germline V gives CDR1 ENHRY, CDR2 SYGVKD. CDR3 loop: CAISESRTGVGNEQFF. Here the CDR3 DNA reads TGTGCCATCAGTGAGTCCCGGACAGGGGTTGGCAATGAGCAGTTCTTC.

This clonotype was observed at least ten times. This chain joins TRBV9 and TRBJ1-1; TRBD1 matches 7 bases. The CDR3 extends over 14 amino acids. V was clipped by 3 bases and J by 7 bases; unmatched bases: 9. CDR1 SGDLS and CDR2 YYNGEE come from the germline V gene. The CDR3 DNA is TGTGCCAGCAGCGAAACAACAGGGGAGGGTGAAGCTTTCTTT. Translated, it gives CASSETTGEGEAFF.

This CDR3 reads CASSSGTSASGELFF. Here the CDR3 DNA reads TGTGCCAGCAGCTCCGGGACTAGCGCCAGCGGGGAGCTGTTTTTT. This chain connects TRBV12-3 or TRBV12-4 to TRBJ2-2; 10 bases agree with TRBD2. This CDR3 is built from 15 residues. Trimming removed 6 bases from V and 7 bases from J; junction bases left unmatched: 8.

This clonotype was picked up many times. The genes are TRBV6-1 and TRBJ2-7; tentative D call: TRBD1 (5 bases). From germline, CDR1 is MNHNS and CDR2 SASEGT. The CDR3 runs to 13 residues. V was trimmed by 11 bases and J by 5 bases, leaving 19 bases between them. DNA of the CDR3: TGTGCCTCGAGACCCCAGGGAAAAGACGAGCAGTACTTC. Translating it yields CASRPQGKDEQYF.

There are many counts of this clonotype. The chain combines TRBV20-1 with TRBJ2-7; D not certain. V lost 0 bases to trimming and J lost 1 base, with 10 bases between them. The CDR3 has 14 residues. In germline, CDR1 is DFQATT, CDR2 SNEGSKA (reference sequence). The CDR3 protein is CSARDGWSSYEQYF. CDR3 sequence (DNA): TGCAGTGCTAGAGATGGGTGGAGTTCCTACGAGCAGTACTTC.

The chain has TRBV7-3 and TRBJ2-3; the D is unclear. The germline gives CDR1 SGHTA, CDR2 FQGTGA. Trimming took 5 bases from V and 2 from J, leaving 14 bases between them. The CDR3 covers 15 residues. The CDR3 DNA is TGTGCCAGCAGCCCTGTAGGACCCCCCACAGATACGCAGTATTTT. Translating it yields CASSPVGPPTDTQYF.

This clonotype has more than one count but fewer than ten. The V gene is TRBV27, the J gene TRBJ1-5; 7 bases are shared with TRBD1. The trim removed 5 bases at V and 2 bases at J, leaving 9 bases unmatched. Germline V CDR1 and CDR2: MNHEY, SMNVEV (reference sequence). This CDR3 region has 16 residues. The CDR3 spells CASSPRTGERNQPQHF. CDR3 DNA: TGTGCCAGCAGTCCCAGGACAGGCGAACGCAATCAGCCCCAGCATTTT.

This clonotype was counted once. The conserved phenylalanine or tryptophan normally closing the CDR3 is absent here, so this likely arose from a read error. This sequence joins TRBV5-5 and TRBJ2-7, with TRBD2 matching 7 bases. The length of the CDR3 is 14 residues. The germline V gene encodes CDR1 SGHKS and CDR2 YYEKEE (reference sequence). The V and J ends lost 5 bases and 5 bases, in that order; junction bases with no gene match: 10. This CDR3 reads CASSSPGRGHEQYL. CDR3 sequence (DNA): TGTGCCAGCAGTTCCCCTGGGAGGGGTCACGAGCAGTACCTC.

This clonotype was detected ten times or more. The chain couples TRBV24-1 to TRBJ1-2; no definite D call. Germline lookup yields CDR1 KGHDR and CDR2 SFDVKD. The CDR3 is 13 amino acids. The ends were cut back, 2 bases at V and 7 bases at J, with 10 bases in the middle. The CDR3 sequence: CATSDSTDSGYTF. The CDR3 bases are TGTGCCACCAGTGATTCGACCGACTCTGGCTACACCTTC.

This clonotype turned up a few times. This chain joins TRBV5-1 and TRBJ1-4; 7 bases fit TRBD1. Germline V CDR1 and CDR2: SGHRS, YFSETQ. Trimming took 4 bases from V and 8 from J; bases not matched to a gene: 11. This CDR3 is built from 15 residues. CDR3 DNA sequence: TGCGCCAGCAGCCCCGGATCGACAGGGAAAGAAAAACTGTTTTTT. Its protein product is CASSPGSTGKEKLFF. The complete variable domain, with remaining parts taken from reference TRBV5-1 and TRBJ1-4, reads KAGVTQTPRYLIKTRGQQVTLSCSPISGHRSVSWYQQTPGQGLQFLFEYFSETQRNKGNFPGRFSGRQFSNSRSEMNVSTLELGDSALYLCASSPGSTGKEKLFFGSGTQLSVL.

In its sample, this clonotype was seen a few times. The chain carries TRBV7-9 and TRBJ1-5; 8 nucleotides agree with TRBD1. The CDR3 totals 14 residues. The junction had 7 bases not matched to a gene; V was cut back by 5 bases and J by 7 bases. Germline loops: CDR1 SEHNR, CDR2 FQNEAQ (reference sequence). The CDR3 bases are TGTGCCAGCAGCCCGACAGGGGCAAGCCAGCCCCAGCATTTT. Its protein is CASSPTGASQPQHF.

This clonotype was seen only a few times. J is TRBJ2-5 and V is TRBV20-1, with D perhaps matching TRBD1 (5 bases). V was clipped by 5 bases and J by 6 bases, with 13 bases between them. CDR1 and CDR2 from the germline V gene are DFQATT and SNEGSKA (reference sequence). The CDR3 is made up of 12 amino acids. CDR3 residues: CSASRQRQTQYF. The DNA for the CDR3 is TGCAGTGCTTCCCGACAGAGACAGACCCAGTACTTC.

In its sample, this clonotype was seen many times. The chain is built from TRBV6-2 or TRBV6-3 and TRBJ2-3, with TRBD2 matching 10 bases. The germline gives CDR1 MNHEY, CDR2 SVGEGT. Trimming took 5 bases from V and 0 from J; bases not matched to a gene: 5. The CDR3 runs 16 residues. For the CDR3, the DNA is TGTGCCAGCAGTGGCCTAGCGGGGGTTAGCACAGATACGCAGTATTTT. It translates to CASSGLAGVSTDTQYF.

The table lists this clonotype with many counts. This chain links TRBV12-3 or TRBV12-4 with TRBJ2-3; D unclear. Trimming stripped 5 bases from V and 2 bases from J, with 20 bases between. The CDR3 is 17 residues long. The CDR3 protein is CASSPSLPFAHTDTQYF. The CDR3 DNA sequence: TGTGCCAGCAGTCCCTCTCTTCCCTTCGCCCACACAGATACGCAGTATTTT.